The source of this TCR beta chain is a study of cytomegalovirus exposure and HLA in healthy donors. As to this clone: Its antigen is not identified.

Broader study findings: In presence/absence analyses, roughly uniform sequencing depth across donors was assumed. A later analysis linked a missense variant in DCLRE1C to the trimming of TCR beta V and J genes. Specificity for CMV antigens was confirmed in vitro for a few of the CMV-associated chains.

Vbeta (60) and Jbeta (13) primers were used in the PCR. Authors' methods: In a later analysis, of 79 million or so unique beta chains, around 9.9 million appeared in at least two donors. Sequencing used immunoSEQ multiplex PCR; TCRdb keeps in-frame clones, though not all of them. That table gives V, J and clone size, and the DNA gave D and trimming. The table lists around 90,000 clones, roughly three quarters of them singletons, with about 3.1% in the top ten. This TCR derives from a male donor in good health and CMV-seropositive. The sequenced material came from PBMCs.

DNA of the CDR3: TGTGCCAGCTCACTTGGGACAGGCTATGGCTACACCTTC. This gives the protein CASSLGTGYGYTF. The V and J genes are TRBV18 and TRBJ1-2, with 8 bases identical to TRBD1. Germline CDR1 reads KGHSH; CDR2 reads LQKENI. V lost 4 bases to trimming and J lost 4 bases; unmatched junction nucleotides: 2. The CDR3 extends over 13 amino acids.